Listed here is a single T cell receptor (beta chain). This record belongs to a study of blood T cell repertoires in COVID-19. The data were produced by immunoSEQ multiplex PCR, yet TCRdb's version contains in-frame clones alone and is incomplete. The repertoire holds 250,000 to 350,000 clones, with roughly 84% as singletons. Germline V CDR1 and CDR2: SGHVS, FQNEAQ. The CDR3 covers 17 residues. The junction had 13 bases not matched to a gene; V was cut back by 5 bases and J by 6 bases. This receptor was obtained from a human donor with COVID-19, enrolled during active disease. The donor label of this sample is uncertain. Material: peripheral blood. The chain couples TRBV7-8 to TRBJ1-4; 9 nucleotides align to TRBD1. This CDR3 reads CASSPRDRAFAYEKLFF. The DNA for the CDR3 is TGTGCCAGCAGCCCCCGGGACAGGGCTTTCGCATATGAAAAACTGTTTTTT.